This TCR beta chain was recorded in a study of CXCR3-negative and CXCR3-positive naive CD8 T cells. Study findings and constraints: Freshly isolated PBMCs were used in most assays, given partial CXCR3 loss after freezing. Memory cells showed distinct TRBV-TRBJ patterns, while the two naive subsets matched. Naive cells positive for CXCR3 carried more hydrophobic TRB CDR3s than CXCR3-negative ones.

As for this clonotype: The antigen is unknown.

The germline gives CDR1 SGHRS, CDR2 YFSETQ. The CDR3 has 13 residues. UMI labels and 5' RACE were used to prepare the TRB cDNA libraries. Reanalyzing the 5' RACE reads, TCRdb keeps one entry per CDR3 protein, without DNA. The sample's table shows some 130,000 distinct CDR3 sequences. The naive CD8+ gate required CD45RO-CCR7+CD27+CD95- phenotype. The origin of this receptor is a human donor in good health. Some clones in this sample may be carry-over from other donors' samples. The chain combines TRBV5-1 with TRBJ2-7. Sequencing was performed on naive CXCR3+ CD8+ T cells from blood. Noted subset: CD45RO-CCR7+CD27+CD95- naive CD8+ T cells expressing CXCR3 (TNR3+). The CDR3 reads CASSLEIADEQYF.